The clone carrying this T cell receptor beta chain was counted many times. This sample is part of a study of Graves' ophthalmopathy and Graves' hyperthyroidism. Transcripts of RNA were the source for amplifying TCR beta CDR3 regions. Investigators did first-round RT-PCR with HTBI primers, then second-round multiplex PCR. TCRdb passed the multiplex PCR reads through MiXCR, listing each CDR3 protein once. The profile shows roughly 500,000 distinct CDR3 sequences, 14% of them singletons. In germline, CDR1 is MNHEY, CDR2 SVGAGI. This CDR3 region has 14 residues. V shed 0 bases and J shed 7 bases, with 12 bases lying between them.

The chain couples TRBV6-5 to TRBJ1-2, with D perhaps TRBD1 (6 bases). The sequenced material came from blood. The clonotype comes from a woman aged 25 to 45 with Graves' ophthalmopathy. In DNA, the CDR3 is TGTGCCAGCAGTTACTCTGGGGGGCGCCTTGGCTACACCTTC. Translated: CASSYSGGRLGYTF.